The clone carrying this TCR beta chain was counted only a few times. What it binds is not known. V shed 6 bases and J shed 5 bases, with 12 bases lying between them. CDR3 size: 13 residues. Germline CDR1 MNHNY, CDR2 SVGAGI (reference sequence). This entry comes from a study of CD8+ T cells in alopecia areata. Whole-study findings and limits: Among patients, TCR sharing was less clear than in mice, a difference possibly due in part to HLA diversity in the patient population. Since there was just one nonresponder, nobody can yet say how baseline CD8+ expansion ties to response. On tofacitinib, scalp clonality and expanded CD8+ clones among top 100 fell significantly.

The treatment is: oral pan-JAK inhibitor, 5-10 mg twice daily. Following extraction, RNA underwent reverse transcription to cDNA, which served as the sequencing template. This table comes from immunoSEQ multiplex PCR, and its TCRdb copy is limited to in-frame clones, with some not included. The table records 95,000 to 100,000 clones, 50% to 60% of them present only once. The material was CD8+ T cells sorted from blood, obtained at week 56, from a patient treated with tofacitinib. This clonotype was sampled from a human donor with alopecia areata. The chain uses TRBV6-6 and TRBJ2-3; a possible D gene is TRBD1 (6 bases). The CDR3 is CASRGTTQDTQYF. The DNA of the CDR3 is TGTGCCAGCAGGGGGACAACACAAGATACGCAGTATTTT.